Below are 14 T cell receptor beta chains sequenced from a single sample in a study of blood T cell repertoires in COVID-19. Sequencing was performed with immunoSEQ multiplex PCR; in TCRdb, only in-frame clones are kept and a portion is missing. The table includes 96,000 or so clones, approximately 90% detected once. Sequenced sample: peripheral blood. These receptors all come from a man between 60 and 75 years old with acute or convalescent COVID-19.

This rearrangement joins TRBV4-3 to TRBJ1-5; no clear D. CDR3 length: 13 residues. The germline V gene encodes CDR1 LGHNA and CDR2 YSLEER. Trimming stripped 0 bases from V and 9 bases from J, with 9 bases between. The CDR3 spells CASSQDPGLPQHF. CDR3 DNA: TGCGCCAGCAGCCAAGATCCGGGTCTGCCCCAGCATTTT.

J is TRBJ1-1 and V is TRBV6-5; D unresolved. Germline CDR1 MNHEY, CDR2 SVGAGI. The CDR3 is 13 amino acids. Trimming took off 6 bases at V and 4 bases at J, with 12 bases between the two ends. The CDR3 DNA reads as TGTGCCAGCAGCCCCTCTGTCAGCACTGAAGCTTTCTTT. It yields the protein CASSPSVSTEAFF.

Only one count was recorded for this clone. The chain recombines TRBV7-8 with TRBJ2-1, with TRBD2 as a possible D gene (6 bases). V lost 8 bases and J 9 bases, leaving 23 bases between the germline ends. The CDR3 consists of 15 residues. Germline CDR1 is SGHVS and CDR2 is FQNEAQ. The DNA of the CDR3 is TGTGCCAGCGGATCAAATCGGGGACGCGGGGCTGAGCAGTTCTTC. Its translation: CASGSNRGRGAEQFF.

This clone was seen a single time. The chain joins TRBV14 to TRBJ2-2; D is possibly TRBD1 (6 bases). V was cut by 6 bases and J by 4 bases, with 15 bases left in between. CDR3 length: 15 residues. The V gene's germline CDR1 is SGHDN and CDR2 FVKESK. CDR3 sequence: CASRGTGKVTGELFF. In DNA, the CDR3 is TGTGCCAGCAGAGGAACAGGGAAGGTCACCGGGGAGCTGTTTTTT.

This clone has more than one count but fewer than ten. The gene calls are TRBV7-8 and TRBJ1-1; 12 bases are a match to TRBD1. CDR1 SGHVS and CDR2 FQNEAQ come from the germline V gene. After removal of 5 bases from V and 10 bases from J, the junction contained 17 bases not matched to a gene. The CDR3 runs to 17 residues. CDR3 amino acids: CASSPVGGTGGSVGAFF. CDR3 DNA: TGTGCCAGCAGCCCAGTGGGGGGGACAGGGGGCTCCGTAGGAGCTTTCTTT. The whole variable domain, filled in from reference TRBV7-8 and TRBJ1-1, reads GAGVSQSPRYKVAKRGQDVALRCDPISGHVSLFWYQQALGQGPEFLTYFQNEAQLDKSGLPSDRFFAERPEGSVSTLKIQRTQQEDSAVYLCASSPVGGTGGSVGAFFGQGTRLTVV.

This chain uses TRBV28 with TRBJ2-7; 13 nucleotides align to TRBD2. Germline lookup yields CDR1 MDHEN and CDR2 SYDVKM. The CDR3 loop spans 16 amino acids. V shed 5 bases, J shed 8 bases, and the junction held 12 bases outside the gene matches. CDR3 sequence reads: CASSPPGLAGVSKQYF. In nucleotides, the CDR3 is TGTGCCAGCAGTCCTCCCGGACTAGCGGGAGTCAGTAAGCAGTACTTC.

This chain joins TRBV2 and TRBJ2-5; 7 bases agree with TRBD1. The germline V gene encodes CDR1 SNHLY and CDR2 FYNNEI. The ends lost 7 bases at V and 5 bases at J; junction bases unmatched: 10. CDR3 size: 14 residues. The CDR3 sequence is CASKDHRGSETQYF. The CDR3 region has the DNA TGTGCCAGCAAGGATCACAGGGGTTCCGAGACCCAGTACTTC.

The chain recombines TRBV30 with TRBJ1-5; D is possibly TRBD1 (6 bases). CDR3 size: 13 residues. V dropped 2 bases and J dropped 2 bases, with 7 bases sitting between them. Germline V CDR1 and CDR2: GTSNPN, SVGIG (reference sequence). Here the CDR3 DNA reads TGTGCCTGGAGTCACAGGGGCAATCAGCCCCAGCATTTT. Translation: CAWSHRGNQPQHF.

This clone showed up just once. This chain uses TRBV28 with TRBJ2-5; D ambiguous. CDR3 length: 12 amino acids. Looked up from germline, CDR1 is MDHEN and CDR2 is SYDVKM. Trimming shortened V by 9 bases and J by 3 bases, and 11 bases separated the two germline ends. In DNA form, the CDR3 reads TGTGCCAGTACCCACAGTAAAGAGACCCAGTACTTC. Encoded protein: CASTHSKETQYF.

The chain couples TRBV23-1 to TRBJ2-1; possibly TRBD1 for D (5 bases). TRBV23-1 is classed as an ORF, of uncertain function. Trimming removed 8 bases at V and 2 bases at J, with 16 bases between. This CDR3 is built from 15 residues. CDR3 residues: CASLSQGVAYNEQFF. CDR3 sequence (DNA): TGCGCCAGCCTTAGTCAGGGTGTCGCCTACAATGAGCAGTTCTTC.

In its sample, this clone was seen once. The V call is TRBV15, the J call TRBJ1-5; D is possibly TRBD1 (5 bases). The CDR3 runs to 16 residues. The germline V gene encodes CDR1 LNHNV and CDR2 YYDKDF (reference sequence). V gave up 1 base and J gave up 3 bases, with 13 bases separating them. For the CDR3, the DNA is TGTGCCACCAGCAGAGTAATTGTCAGGGCCAATCAGCCCCAGCATTTT. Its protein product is CATSRVIVRANQPQHF.

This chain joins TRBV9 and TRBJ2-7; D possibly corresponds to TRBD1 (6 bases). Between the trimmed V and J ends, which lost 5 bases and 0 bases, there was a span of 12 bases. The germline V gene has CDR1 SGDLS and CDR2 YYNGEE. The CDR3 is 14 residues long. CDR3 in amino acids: CASSALDSSYEQYF. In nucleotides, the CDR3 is TGTGCCAGCAGTGCCTTGGACAGCTCCTACGAGCAGTACTTC.

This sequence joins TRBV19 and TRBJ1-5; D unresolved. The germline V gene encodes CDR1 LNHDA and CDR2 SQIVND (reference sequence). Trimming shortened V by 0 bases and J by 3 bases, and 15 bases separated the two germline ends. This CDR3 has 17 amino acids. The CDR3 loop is CASSIDTEGGLNQPQHF. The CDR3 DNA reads TGTGCCAGTAGTATAGACACCGAGGGCGGCCTCAATCAGCCCCAGCATTTT.

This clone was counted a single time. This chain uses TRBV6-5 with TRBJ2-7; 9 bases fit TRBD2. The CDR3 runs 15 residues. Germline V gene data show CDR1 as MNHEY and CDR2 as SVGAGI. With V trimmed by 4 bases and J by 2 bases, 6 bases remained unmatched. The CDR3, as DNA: TGTGCCAGCAGTTCCGTAGCGGGGGTTCCCTACGAGCAGTACTTC. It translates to CASSSVAGVPYEQYF.